Described below is a single T cell receptor (beta chain) sequence and its context. In this sample, this clonotype turned up a few times. The clone's antigen remains unknown. With a much larger clone just one base away, this may be a read error. Flow cytometry had shown CD8+CD57+ cell expansion in the patients selected for sequencing. Severe acquired aplastic anemia was diagnosed in all patients according to International Study of Aplastic Anemia and Agranulocytosis and Camitta criteria. No therapy had been received by the patients at the time of blood sampling. In this study, sorted CD4+ and CD8+ T cells from the blood of healthy subjects and of severe aplastic anemia patients had their TCR repertoires deep-sequenced. In the USA, patient enrollment took place under clinicaltrials.gov protocols 00001620, 01623167, 00001397, 00071045, 00081523 and 00961064. Ficoll-Paque density gradient centrifugation was used to isolate peripheral blood mononuclear cells. Before DNA extraction, CD4+ and CD8+ T cells were sorted by FACS or by magnetic beads.

The sample is drawn from a study of CD8+CD57+ T cells in acquired aplastic anemia (dated by TCRdb to about 2018). At the level of the whole study: On average, sorted CD4+ and CD8+ cells yielded 3.2 ug of extracted DNA, with a range of roughly 0.18 to 30 ug. CD8+CD57+ expansion was defined as frequency above the mean frequency observed in healthy subjects.

Profiling of TCR beta VDJ combinations and CDR3 sequences used genomic DNA as the template. An Illumina HiSeq 2000 was the platform used for TCR repertoire sequencing. Per the source publication's procedure: Repertoire assessment relied on Simpson's diversity index, CDR3 size and DJ length profiles, and TRBV/TRBJ rearrangement plots. The most abundant DNA sequence in the deep sequencing data was defined as the immunodominant clone. CDR3 amino acid sequences were checked for sharing between subjects and were compared against published repertoires and the VDJdb database. Using fastp at Q25 and MiXCR, TCRdb reprocessed the public reads and kept productive beta chains. Entries that share a CDR3 protein sequence are merged under the most common genes and DNA. The V and J calls were not made by the authors but by TCRdb's processing. The sample table lists 300,000 or so distinct CDR3 sequences, roughly 61% of them with a count of one. Of the sample, approximately 1.3% falls within the top ten clones.

Trimming at the junction amounts to 0 bases on V and 8 bases on J, and the germline ends lie 14 bases apart. The germline V gene provides CDR1 SGHRS and CDR2 YFSETQ. Reading from cysteine to phenylalanine, the CDR3 counts 14 amino acids. Only the CDR3 DNA stays, 42 bases, in frame from base 1. General findings and caveats noted by the study authors: Around 27 CD8+ CDR3 sequences were found in both patients and controls but appeared to be highly expressed in patients and within the immunodominant clones of the patients. Between patients and healthy controls, no significant difference in CD8+ Simpson's diversity was found (P=0.060).

The chain is made from TRBV5-1 and TRBJ1-2, and perhaps TRBD1 as D gene, on 6 matching bases. Input material: sorted CD4+, CD8+, or CD8+CD57+ T cells (not recorded which) from PBMCs. This clonotype was sampled from a human donor with aplastic anemia. CDR3 loop: CASSLGPLGQGYTF. The DNA sequence follows: TGCGCCAGCAGCTTGGGGCCCCTTGGACAGGGCTACACCTTC.